The clone carrying this TCR beta chain showed up just once. The data are from a study of blood T cell repertoires in COVID-19. V dropped 8 bases and J dropped 8 bases, with 22 bases sitting between them. Germline V gene sequence: CDR1 SNHLY, CDR2 FYNNEI. This CDR3 comprises 16 residues. The table came from immunoSEQ multiplex PCR; TCRdb's copy has only in-frame clones and leaves some out. Here the sample spans 100,000 to 150,000 clones, 70% to 90% being singletons. The specimen sequenced was PBMCs or T cells enriched from blood (not recorded which). This sequence joins TRBV2 and TRBJ2-6; a weak D match, TRBD1 (6 bases). This TCR was sampled from a woman aged 50 to 60 who had recovered from COVID-19. CDR3 bases: TGTGCCAGCGGGGGAAGTTGGGCCAGGGGAACCAACGTCCTGACTTTC. Its protein product is CASGGSWARGTNVLTF.